A selection of T cell receptor beta chains follows, all from one sample in a study of blood T cell repertoires in COVID-19. The method was immunoSEQ multiplex PCR; TCRdb's version includes in-frame clones alone and lacks a portion of them. Of about 100,000 clones listed, about 85% are singletons. Sequenced material: peripheral blood. The receptor set was obtained from a human donor in a cohort sampled during active COVID-19. The CDR3 runs from the conserved cysteine through the conserved F or W. Fields, in order: D gene, J gene, clone size, V gene, CDR3 length, CDR3 DNA, CDR3 protein. A D gene is named only where the DNA matches it firmly. Clone size is given for some rows only: seen once, a few or many times, or a class if the clone is expanded.

TRBD2,TRBJ2-1,-,TRBV2,14,TGTGCCAGCCTCCTGAGCGGGGGGAACAATGAGCAGTTCTTC,CASLLSGGNNEQFF
-,TRBJ1-5,-,TRBV23-1,17,TGCGCCAGCAGTCAATCGGTTTGCGCAGGGAGGACGCAGCCCCAGCATTTT,CASSQSVCAGRTQPQHF
-,TRBJ2-2,few,TRBV5-4,16,TGTGCCAGCAGCCCCTGGCGGGGCACGAACACCGGGGAGCTGTTTTTT,CASSPWRGTNTGELFF
-,TRBJ2-1,-,TRBV7-2,15,TGTGCCAGCAGTCCTTACGAGGGGAACAGGGATGAGCAGTTCTTC,CASSPYEGNRDEQFF
-,TRBJ2-3,-,TRBV30,12,TGTGCCTGGGGAAGCGTCATTAGTACGCAGTATTTT,CAWGSVISTQYF
TRBD1,TRBJ1-1,-,TRBV30,12,TGTGCCTGGAGTGCAGGACAGGCCGAAGCTTTCTTT,CAWSAGQAEAFF
TRBD1,TRBJ2-1,-,TRBV10-2,16,TGCGCCAGCAGTGAATTGGACAGGGGTTCCTACAATGAGCAGTTCTTC,CASSELDRGSYNEQFF
TRBD1,TRBJ1-6,few,TRBV27,14,TGTGCCAGCAGCCCAGACAGGGTGAATTCACCCCTCCACTTT,CASSPDRVNSPLHF
-,TRBJ2-7,-,TRBV5-6,12,TGTGCCAGCAGCCAGTCCTCCTACGAGCAGTACTTC,CASSQSSYEQYF
-,TRBJ2-4,few,TRBV12-5,15,TGTGCTAGTGCCAAGGGGACTCCGGGTGGAGACATTCAGTACTTC,CASAKGTPGGDIQYF
TRBD1,TRBJ1-1,-,TRBV2,14,TGTGCCAGCTTGCGACAGGGGCCGGACACTGAAGCTTTCTTT,CASLRQGPDTEAFF
-,TRBJ1-2,-,TRBV7-8,14,TGTGCCAGCGCGGATGCCCAAGCTAACTATGGCTACACCTTC,CASADAQANYGYTF
-,TRBJ2-2,-,TRBV10-3,14,TGTGCCATCACCCTCGAGCAGAACACCGGGGAGCTGTTTTTT,CAITLEQNTGELFF
-,TRBJ2-3,-,TRBV5-1,13,TGCGCCAGCAATCAGGGGAGCACAGATACGCAGTATTTT,CASNQGSTDTQYF
-,TRBJ1-2,-,TRBV6-5,15,TGTGCCAGCAGGCGAGGGCAGGCACCGAACTATGGCTACACCTTC,CASRRGQAPNYGYTF
TRBD2,TRBJ2-3,once,TRBV29-1,17,TGCAGCGTACGACTAGGACTAGCGGGAGGCTGGGAAGATACGCAGTATTTT,CSVRLGLAGGWEDTQYF
-,TRBJ1-3,-,TRBV5-4,14,TGTGCCAGCAGCGCCACAGGGTCTGGAAACACCATATATTTT,CASSATGSGNTIYF
-,TRBJ1-3,-,TRBV27,15,TGTGCCAGCAGTCTCTCACAGGGCACTGGAAACACCATATATTTT,CASSLSQGTGNTIYF
TRBD1,TRBJ1-2,-,TRBV19,16,TGTGCCAGTTATACGGGACAGGGGGCGCCTGGCTATGGCTACACCTTC,CASYTGQGAPGYGYTF
-,TRBJ2-1,-,TRBV19,16,TGTGCCAGTAGTCTCTCGTTTCAGGCCGCGCCCAATGAGCAGTTCTTC,CASSLSFQAAPNEQFF
TRBD2,TRBJ2-5,-,TRBV5-1,19,TGCGCCAGCAGCCGTGGAGGCCCCTATAGCGGGGGGGTTCAAGAGACCCAGTACTTC,CASSRGGPYSGGVQETQYF
TRBD2,TRBJ2-1,-,TRBV14,15,TGTGCCAGCAGCCCGACTAGCGGGAGGTACAATGAGCAGTTCTTC,CASSPTSGRYNEQFF
-,TRBJ1-2,-,TRBV7-9,13,TGTGCCAGCAGCTTACATACTCTCTATGGCTACACCTTC,CASSLHTLYGYTF